This T cell receptor (beta chain) was retrieved from a study of PD-1 blockade in classical Hodgkin lymphoma. Profiled with immunoSEQ multiplex PCR; TCRdb holds only in-frame clones, not every one. The sample has 40,000 to 55,000 clones, around nine tenths seen once. Brentuximab vedotin exposure varied among the patients, all of whom had relapsed after autologous stem cell transplantation. General observations from the study: Relapsed/refractory patients reportedly had the lowest baseline TCR diversity, below newly diagnosed patients, who were below healthy donors. There remain no defined causes for the repertoire differences, which possibly reflect disease activity or prior therapy.

As regards this clone: Its antigen is undetermined.

Germline loops: CDR1 SGHTA, CDR2 FQGNSA. CDR3 size: 14 residues. V shed 5 bases and J shed 5 bases, with 12 bases lying between them. The chain uses TRBV7-2 and TRBJ1-4; D uncertain. This specimen was peripheral blood mononuclear cells (PBMCs), taken at baseline. The receptor comes from a human donor with classical Hodgkin lymphoma. CDR3 sequence reads: CASSPPGRNEKLFF. Written as DNA, the CDR3 is TGTGCCAGCAGCCCCCCGGGCCGGAATGAAAAACTGTTTTTT.